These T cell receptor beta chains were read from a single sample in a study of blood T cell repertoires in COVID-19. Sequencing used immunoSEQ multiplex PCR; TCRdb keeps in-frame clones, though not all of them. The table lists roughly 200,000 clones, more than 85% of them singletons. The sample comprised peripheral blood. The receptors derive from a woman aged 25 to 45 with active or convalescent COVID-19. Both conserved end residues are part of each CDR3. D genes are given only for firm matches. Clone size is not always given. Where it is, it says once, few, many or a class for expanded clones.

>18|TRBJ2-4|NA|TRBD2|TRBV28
TGTGCCAGCAGTACCCTGGGGGGGACCGGTAAAGCCAAAAACATTCAGTACTTC
CASSTLGGTGKAKNIQYF
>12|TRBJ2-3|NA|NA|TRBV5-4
TGTGCCAGCAGTAAAGGGGAAGATACGCAGTATTTT
CASSKGEDTQYF
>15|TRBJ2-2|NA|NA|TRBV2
TGTGCCAGCAGTCTGATGAGGGCGAACACCGGGGAGCTGTTTTTT
CASSLMRANTGELFF
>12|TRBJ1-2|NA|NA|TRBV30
TGTGCCTGGAGCCAGGGTCCTTATGGCTACACCTTC
CAWSQGPYGYTF
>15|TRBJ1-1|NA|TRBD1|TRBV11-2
TGTGCCAGCAGCTTTAGCCAGGACAGGGCACCAGAAGCTTTCTTT
CASSFSQDRAPEAFF
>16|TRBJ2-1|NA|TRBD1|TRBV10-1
TGCGCCAGCAGTGATTACCGGGACAGCAGGGGCAATGAGCAGTTCTTC
CASSDYRDSRGNEQFF
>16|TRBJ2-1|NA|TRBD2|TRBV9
TGTGCCAGCAGCGTGGCAGGCGGGGGGTATTACAATGAGCAGTTCTTC
CASSVAGGGYYNEQFF
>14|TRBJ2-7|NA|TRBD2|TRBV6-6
TGTGCCAGCAGTAAGGGACTACACGGCTACGAGCAGTACTTC
CASSKGLHGYEQYF
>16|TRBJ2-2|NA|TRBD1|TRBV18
TGTGCCAGCTCACTGCACGGGACAGTAGGAACCGGGGAGCTGTTTTTT
CASSLHGTVGTGELFF
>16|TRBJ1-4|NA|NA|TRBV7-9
TGTGCCAGCAGCCCCCCGAGCGGTGCAACTAATGAAAAACTGTTTTTT
CASSPPSGATNEKLFF
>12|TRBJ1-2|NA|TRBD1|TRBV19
TGTGCCAGTAGTGCCCGACAGGGCGAGAACACCTTC
CASSARQGENTF
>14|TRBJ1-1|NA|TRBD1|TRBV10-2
TGCGCCAGCAGAAGACAGGGAAGAGGAGCTGAAGCTTTCTTT
CASRRQGRGAEAFF
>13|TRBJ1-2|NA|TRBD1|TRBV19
TGTGCCAGTATCTCCGGGACAGCCTATGGCTACACCTTC
CASISGTAYGYTF
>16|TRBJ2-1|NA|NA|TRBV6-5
TGTGCCAGCAGTTACGCTTTAGGGAGCTCCTACAATGAGCAGTTCTTC
CASSYALGSSYNEQFF
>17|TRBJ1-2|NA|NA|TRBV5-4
TGTGCCAGCAGCTTGGCGGGAGGATCGTTAGGGGCGATCGGCTACACCTTC
CASSLAGGSLGAIGYTF
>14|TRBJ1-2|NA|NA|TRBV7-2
TGTGCCAGCAGCCCAGTAGGGACATACTATGGCTACACCTTC
CASSPVGTYYGYTF
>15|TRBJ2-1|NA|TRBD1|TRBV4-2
TGTGCCAGCAGCCTAAGCAGGGGGTCCTACAATGAGCAGTTCTTC
CASSLSRGSYNEQFF
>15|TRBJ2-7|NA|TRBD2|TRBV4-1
TGCGCCAGCAGCCAAGTTCAAGGACTAGGGGCCGAGCAGTACTTC
CASSQVQGLGAEQYF
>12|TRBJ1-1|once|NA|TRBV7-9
TGTGCCAGCGGGGAGTCGAACACTGAAGCTTTCTTT
CASGESNTEAFF
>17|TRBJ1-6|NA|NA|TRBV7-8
TGTGCCAGCAGCTCGAGGGGGGGGACGGCAAATAATTCACCCCTCCACTTT
CASSSRGGTANNSPLHF
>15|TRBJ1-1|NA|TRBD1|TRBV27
TGTGCCAGCAGTTTATCGGGACAGGGGGGCACTGAAGCTTTCTTT
CASSLSGQGGTEAFF
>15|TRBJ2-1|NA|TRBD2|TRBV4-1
TGCGCCAGCAGCCAACTAGCGGGGTTTAGGAATGAGCAGTTCTTC
CASSQLAGFRNEQFF
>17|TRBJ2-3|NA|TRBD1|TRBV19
TGTGCCAGTAGTATCGGAGGACAGGGTCGCGGCACAGATACGCAGTATTTT
CASSIGGQGRGTDTQYF
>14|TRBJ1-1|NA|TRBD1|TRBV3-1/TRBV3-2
TGTGCCAGCAGCCAAGGTCAGGGGGAGTCGGGAGCTTTCTTT
CASSQGQGESGAFF
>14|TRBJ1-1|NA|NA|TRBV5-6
TGTGCCAGCAGCCTGGTACACATGAACACTGAAGCTTTCTTT
CASSLVHMNTEAFF
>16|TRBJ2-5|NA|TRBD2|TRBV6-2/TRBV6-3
TGTGCCAGCAGTTACGGTCCAGCGGGATCCCAAGAGACCCAGTACTTC
CASSYGPAGSQETQYF
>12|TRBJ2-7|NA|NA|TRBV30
TGTGCCTCCGACTTGGATGGCTACGAGCAGTACTTC
CASDLDGYEQYF
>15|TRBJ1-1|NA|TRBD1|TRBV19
TGTGCCAGTAGTATGGCCGGGACAGGGGTTGCTGAAGCTTTCTTT
CASSMAGTGVAEAFF
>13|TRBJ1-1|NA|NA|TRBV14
TGTGCCAGCAGCCAATGGCCGAACACTGAAGCTTTCTTT
CASSQWPNTEAFF
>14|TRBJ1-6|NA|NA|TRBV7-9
TGTGCCAGCAGCTTTCCACAGTATAATTCACCCCTCCACTTT
CASSFPQYNSPLHF
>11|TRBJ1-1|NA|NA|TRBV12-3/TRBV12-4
TGTGCCAGCAGTTTTCTCACTGAAGCTTTCTTT
CASSFLTEAFF
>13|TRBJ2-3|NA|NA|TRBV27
TGTGCCAGCAGCCCCGCAAGCCTCGGTACGCAGTATTTT
CASSPASLGTQYF
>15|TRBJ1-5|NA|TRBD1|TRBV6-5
TGTGCCAGCAGTTACTCGGGACAGGGAAGTCAGCCCCAGCATTTT
CASSYSGQGSQPQHF
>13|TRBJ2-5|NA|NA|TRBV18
TGTGCCAGCTCACCGGTCAGGCAAGAGACCCAGTACTTC
CASSPVRQETQYF
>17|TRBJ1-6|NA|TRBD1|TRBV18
TGTGCCAGCTCACCCGAAAAAATAGACAGGGGGCATTCACCCCTCCACTTT
CASSPEKIDRGHSPLHF
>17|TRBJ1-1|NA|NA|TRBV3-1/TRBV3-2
TGTGCCAGCAGCCAAGATCCCGGAGAGTCCTTGAACACTGAAGCTTTCTTT
CASSQDPGESLNTEAFF
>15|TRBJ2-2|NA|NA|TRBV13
TGTGCCAGCAGCTTAACGACAGCAAACACCGGGGAGCTGTTTTTT
CASSLTTANTGELFF
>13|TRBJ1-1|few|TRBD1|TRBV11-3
TGTGCCAGCAGCCCAAGACAGGGGGCTGAAGCTTTCTTT
CASSPRQGAEAFF
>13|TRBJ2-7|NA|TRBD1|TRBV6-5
TGTGCCAGCAGGACAGGGGGGGTCTACGAGCAGTACTTC
CASRTGGVYEQYF
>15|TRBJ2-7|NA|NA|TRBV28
TGTGCCAGCAGTTCACCCTCGGCAGGGTGGTACGAGCAGTACTTC
CASSSPSAGWYEQYF
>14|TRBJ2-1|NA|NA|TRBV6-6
TGTGCCAGCAGTTTCTTGCAGGGGAGGGATGAGCAGTTCTTC
CASSFLQGRDEQFF